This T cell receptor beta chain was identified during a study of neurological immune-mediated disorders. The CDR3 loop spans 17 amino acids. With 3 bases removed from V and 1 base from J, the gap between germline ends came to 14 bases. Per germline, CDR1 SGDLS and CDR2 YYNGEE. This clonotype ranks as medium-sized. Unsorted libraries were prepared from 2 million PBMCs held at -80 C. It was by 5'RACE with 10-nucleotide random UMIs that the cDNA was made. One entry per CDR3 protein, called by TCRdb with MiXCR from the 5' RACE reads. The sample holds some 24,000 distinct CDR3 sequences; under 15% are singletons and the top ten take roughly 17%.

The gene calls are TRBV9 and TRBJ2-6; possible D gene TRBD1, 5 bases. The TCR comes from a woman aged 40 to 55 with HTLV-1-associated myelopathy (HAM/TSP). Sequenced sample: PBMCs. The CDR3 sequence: CASSAYDSFSGANVLTF. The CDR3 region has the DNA TGTGCCAGCAGCGCGTATGACAGTTTTTCTGGGGCCAACGTCCTGACTTTC.